Listed below are T cell receptor beta chains from one sample, sequenced in a study of cytomegalovirus exposure and HLA in healthy donors. Repertoires were generated with immunoSEQ multiplex PCR, while TCRdb's copy carries only in-frame clones and drops some. Altogether 95,000 to 120,000 clones are present, about 78% being singletons, with the ten largest covering about 5%. Sequenced: PBMCs. Source of these receptors: a woman under 40 in good health and CMV-seropositive. The CDR3 runs from the conserved cysteine through the conserved F or W. The D gene is left open where the match is weak. Not all rows give a size; the values are once, few, many and, for expanded clones, a class.

d_call: .
clone_size: .
v_call: TRBV7-9
j_call: TRBJ1-2
cdr3_aa: CASSGDLVYGYTF
cdr3_nt: TGTGCCAGCAGCGGGGACTTGGTATATGGCTACACCTTC

d_call: TRBD2
clone_size: .
v_call: TRBV7-3
j_call: TRBJ2-1
cdr3_aa: CASSPPGTSGYNEQFF
cdr3_nt: TGTGCCAGCAGCCCGCCCGGGACTAGCGGATACAATGAGCAGTTCTTC

d_call: TRBD1
clone_size: .
v_call: TRBV6-6
j_call: TRBJ1-3
cdr3_aa: CASRSGTGRNTIYF
cdr3_nt: TGTGCCAGCAGATCCGGGACAGGGCGAAACACCATATATTTT

d_call: .
clone_size: .
v_call: TRBV19
j_call: TRBJ2-7
cdr3_aa: CASSPQAESSYEQYF
cdr3_nt: TGTGCCAGTAGTCCCCAAGCGGAAAGCTCCTACGAGCAGTACTTC

d_call: .
clone_size: .
v_call: TRBV19
j_call: TRBJ2-2
cdr3_aa: CATYPGVEANTGELFF
cdr3_nt: TGTGCCACCTACCCAGGGGTTGAAGCGAACACCGGGGAGCTGTTTTTT

d_call: .
clone_size: .
v_call: TRBV7-8
j_call: TRBJ2-1
cdr3_aa: CASSLAELVYNEQFF
cdr3_nt: TGTGCCAGCAGCTTAGCGGAACTAGTTTACAATGAGCAGTTCTTC

d_call: TRBD2
clone_size: .
v_call: TRBV10-3
j_call: TRBJ2-5
cdr3_aa: CAISPASGQQETQYF
cdr3_nt: TGTGCCATCAGTCCCGCTAGCGGACAACAAGAGACCCAGTACTTC

d_call: .
clone_size: few
v_call: TRBV15
j_call: TRBJ1-3
cdr3_aa: CATSRRDNSGNTIYF
cdr3_nt: TGTGCCACCAGCCGCCGGGACAACTCTGGAAACACCATATATTTT

d_call: TRBD1
clone_size: once
v_call: TRBV6-6
j_call: TRBJ2-3
cdr3_aa: CASSPTGYADTQYF
cdr3_nt: TGTGCCAGCAGCCCGACAGGGTACGCAGATACGCAGTATTTT

d_call: TRBD1
clone_size: .
v_call: TRBV28
j_call: TRBJ1-5
cdr3_aa: CASSLGTGRFQPQHF
cdr3_nt: TGTGCCAGCAGTTTGGGGACAGGGAGGTTTCAGCCCCAGCATTTT

d_call: TRBD1
clone_size: .
v_call: TRBV19
j_call: TRBJ1-5
cdr3_aa: CASSISGQGHQPQHF
cdr3_nt: TGTGCCAGTAGTATTTCTGGACAGGGTCATCAGCCCCAGCATTTT